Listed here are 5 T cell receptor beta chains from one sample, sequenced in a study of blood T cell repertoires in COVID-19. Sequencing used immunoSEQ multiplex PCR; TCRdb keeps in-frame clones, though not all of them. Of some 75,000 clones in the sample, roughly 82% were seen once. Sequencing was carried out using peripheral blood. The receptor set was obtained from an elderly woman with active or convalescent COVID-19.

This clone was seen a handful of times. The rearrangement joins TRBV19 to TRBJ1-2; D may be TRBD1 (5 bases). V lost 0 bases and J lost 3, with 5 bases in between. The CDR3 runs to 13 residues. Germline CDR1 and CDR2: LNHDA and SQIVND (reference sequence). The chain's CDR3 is CASSIEGHYGYTF. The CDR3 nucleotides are TGTGCCAGTAGTATAGAGGGGCACTATGGCTACACCTTC.

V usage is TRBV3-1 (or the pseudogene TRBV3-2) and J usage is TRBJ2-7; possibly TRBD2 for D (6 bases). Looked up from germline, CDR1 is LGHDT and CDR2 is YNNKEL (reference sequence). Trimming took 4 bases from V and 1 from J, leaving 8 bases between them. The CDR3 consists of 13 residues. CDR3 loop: CASSPRGSYEQYF. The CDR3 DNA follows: TGTGCCAGCAGCCCCCGGGGGTCCTACGAGCAGTACTTC.

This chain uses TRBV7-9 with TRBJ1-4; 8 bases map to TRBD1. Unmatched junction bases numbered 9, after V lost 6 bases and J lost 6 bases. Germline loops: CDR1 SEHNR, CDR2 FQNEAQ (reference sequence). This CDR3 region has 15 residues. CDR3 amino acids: CASSPDRGGYEKLFF. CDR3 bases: TGTGCCAGCAGTCCAGACAGGGGAGGCTATGAAAAACTGTTTTTT. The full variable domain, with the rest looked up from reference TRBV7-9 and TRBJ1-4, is DTGVSQNPRHKITKRGQNVTFRCDPISEHNRLYWYRQTLGQGPEFLTYFQNEAQLEKSRLLSDRFSAERPKGSFSTLEIQRTEQGDSAMYLCASSPDRGGYEKLFFGSGTQLSVL.

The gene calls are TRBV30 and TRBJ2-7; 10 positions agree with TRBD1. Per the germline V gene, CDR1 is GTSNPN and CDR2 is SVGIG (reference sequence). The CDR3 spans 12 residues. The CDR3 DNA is TGTGCATCGGGACAGGGGATCTACGAGCAGTACTTC. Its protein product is CASGQGIYEQYF.

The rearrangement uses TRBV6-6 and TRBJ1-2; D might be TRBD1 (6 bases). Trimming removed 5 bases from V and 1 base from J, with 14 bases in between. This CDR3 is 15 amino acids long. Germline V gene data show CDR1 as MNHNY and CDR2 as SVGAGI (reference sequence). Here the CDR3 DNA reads TGTGCCAGCAGTGCGGCAGGGGCCGATAACTATGGCTACACCTTC. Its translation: CASSAAGADNYGYTF.